These 14 T cell receptor beta chains were all obtained from the same sample, sequenced in a study of T cells in Graves' hyperthyroidism and ophthalmopathy. The investigators amplified TCR beta CDR3 regions from RNA transcripts. Initially, a first-round RT-PCR of the TCR CDR3 employed the HTBI primer set. Each CDR3 protein is one row after TCRdb ran MiXCR on the multiplex PCR reads. Among approximately 400,000 distinct CDR3 sequences listed, about an eighth were seen once. Sequencing was done on a sample of blood. These receptors were collected from a man aged 50 to 60 with Graves' ophthalmopathy.

As regards this clonotype: At one end the junction does not follow the germline gene, possibly because of a read error. The V gene is TRBV28, the J gene TRBJ2-1; 9 nucleotides line up with TRBD2. The CDR3 has 16 residues. Germline V gene sequence: CDR1 MDHEN, CDR2 SYDVKM. The CDR3 loop is CASRIGTSLPYNEQSF. CDR3 coding DNA: TGTGCCAGCAGAATCGGGACTAGCCTACCCTACAATGAGCAGTCCTTC.

Ten or more counts support this clonotype. The gene calls are TRBV20-1 and TRBJ2-7; TRBD2 aligns across 9 bases. Germline V gives CDR1 DFQATT, CDR2 SNEGSKA (reference sequence). The CDR3 extends over 16 amino acids. After removal of 3 bases from V and 7 bases from J, the junction contained 16 bases not matched to a gene. The CDR3: CSASGGSGSGYLEQYF. DNA of the CDR3: TGCAGTGCTAGTGGGGGTAGCGGGAGTGGGTATTTAGAGCAGTACTTC.

In its sample, this clonotype was seen a few times. The CDR3 sequence: CASSQEAGGRSNTGELFF. The CDR3 region has the DNA TGTGCCAGCAGCCAAGAAGCAGGGGGCCGAAGTAACACCGGGGAGCTGTTTTTT. The rearrangement joins TRBV3-1 to TRBJ2-2, with 8 nucleotides matching TRBD1. Trimming took 0 bases from V and 2 from J; bases not matched to a gene: 8. There are 18 residues in the CDR3. CDR1 is LGHDT, CDR2 YNNKEL, per germline (reference sequence).

This clonotype was detected ten times or more. The gene calls are TRBV30 and TRBJ1-1; tentative D call: TRBD1 (5 bases). Germline V gives CDR1 GTSNPN, CDR2 SVGIG (reference sequence). The CDR3 extends over 13 amino acids. Between the trimmed V and J ends, which lost 1 base and 0 bases, there was a span of 6 bases. The CDR3 DNA sequence: TGTGCCTGGAGTGGACAGTTGAACACTGAAGCTTTCTTT. Protein: CAWSGQLNTEAFF.

Regarding this clonotype: A much bigger clone sits one base away, suggesting this may be a read error. The V and J genes are TRBV20-1 and TRBJ2-2, with unresolved D. V lost 0 bases and J 1 base, leaving 6 bases between the germline ends. The CDR3 has 14 amino acids. Germline-derived CDR1 and CDR2 are DFQATT and SNEGSKA (reference sequence). For the CDR3, the DNA is TGCAGTGCTAGAGATAAGGAGAACACCGGGGAGCTGTTTTTT. Its translation is CSARDKENTGELFF.

In this sample, this clonotype turned up many times. The chain combines TRBV9 with TRBJ1-5; D gene ambiguous. This CDR3 has 15 residues. The ends were cut back, 0 bases at V and 0 bases at J, with 7 bases in the middle. Germline values: CDR1 SGDLS, CDR2 YYNGEE. The CDR3 spells CASSVAGYSNQPQHF. CDR3 coding DNA: TGTGCCAGCAGCGTAGCTGGATATAGCAATCAGCCCCAGCATTTT. Full variable domain (rest looked up from reference TRBV9 and TRBJ1-5): DSGVTQTPKHLITATGQRVTLRCSPRSGDLSVYWYQQSLDQGLQFLIQYYNGEERAKGNILERFSAQQFPDLHSELNLSSLELGDSALYFCASSVAGYSNQPQHFGDGTRLSIL.

On this clonotype: This clone may be a read error of a much larger clone one base away. This CDR3 is CASSLAFAGFSGANVLTF. CDR3 coding DNA: TGTGCCAGCAGTTTGGCCTTTGCGGGGTTCTCTGGGGCCAACGTCCTGACTTTC. This chain connects TRBV28 to TRBJ2-6; maybe TRBD2 (6 bases). CDR1 MDHEN and CDR2 SYDVKM come from the germline V gene. The CDR3 runs to 18 residues. The V gene lost 3 bases and the J gene lost 0 bases, with 15 bases spanning the gap.

A few counts support this clonotype. V gene TRBV27 combines with J gene TRBJ2-1; maybe TRBD2 (6 bases). Germline CDR1 MNHEY, CDR2 SMNVEV (reference sequence). The CDR3 extends over 14 amino acids. The germline V and J ends were trimmed by 3 bases and 5 bases, with 11 bases remaining between them. CDR3 sequence reads: CASSFSGENNEQFF. The CDR3 DNA sequence: TGTGCCAGCAGTTTTAGCGGAGAGAACAATGAGCAGTTCTTC.

V is TRBV6-2 or TRBV6-3 and J is TRBJ2-7, with unresolved D. Germline CDR1 and CDR2: MNHEY and SVGEGT. This CDR3 contains 14 residues. V was shortened by 7 bases and J by 2 bases, with 15 bases between the two germline ends. The chain's CDR3 is CASTEGPAAYEQYF. The CDR3 DNA sequence: TGTGCCAGCACCGAAGGACCAGCCGCCTACGAGCAGTACTTC.

This clonotype was counted many times. The chain uses TRBV27 and TRBJ2-1, with 9 bases lining up with TRBD2. Trimming took 2 bases from V and 4 from J; bases not matched to a gene: 3. There are 15 residues in the CDR3. Germline assignment: CDR1 MNHEY and CDR2 SMNVEV (reference sequence). The CDR3 DNA is TGTGCCAGCAGTTTAACTAGCGGGTATTACAATGAGCAGTTCTTC. This gives the protein CASSLTSGYYNEQFF.

This chain links TRBV18 with TRBJ2-7; D possibly matches TRBD1 or TRBD2 (5 bases each). The CDR3 has 16 amino acids. Germline CDR1 is KGHSH and CDR2 is LQKENI. Trimming took off 3 bases at V and 2 bases at J, with 17 bases between the two ends. The CDR3 DNA is TGTGCCAGCTCACCCGGATACGGGGCAGCTACCTACGAGCAGTACTTC. This codes for CASSPGYGAATYEQYF.

The genes are TRBV19 and TRBJ2-1; D gene unclear. The CDR3 is made up of 17 amino acids. Germline loops: CDR1 LNHDA, CDR2 SQIVND (reference sequence). V lost 2 bases and J 8 bases, leaving 22 bases between the germline ends. CDR3 sequence reads: CASSISGDVFFSDEQFF. CDR3 bases: TGTGCCAGTAGTATATCTGGGGATGTGTTTTTTAGTGATGAGCAGTTCTTC.

There are many counts of this clonotype. This chain links TRBV20-1 with TRBJ1-5; no definite D call. The CDR3 loop spans 15 amino acids. Germline values: CDR1 DFQATT, CDR2 SNEGSKA (reference sequence). V was clipped by 4 bases and J by 3 bases, with 16 bases between them. In DNA, the CDR3 is TGCAGTGCTATCCCCGCAACGGCCATCAATCAGCCCCAGCATTTT. Translation: CSAIPATAINQPQHF.

This clonotype came up a few times. A much larger clone differs by one base, so this may be a read error. This chain uses TRBV6-5 with TRBJ2-7; 7 nucleotides align to TRBD2. This CDR3 has 18 amino acids. In germline, CDR1 is MNHEY, CDR2 SVGAGI. DNA of the CDR3: TGTGCCAGCAGTCACTCCCTCCCCCGTTTTGCGGGAGACTACGAGCAGTACTTC. Protein product: CASSHSLPRFAGDYEQYF.